The source of this T cell receptor (beta chain) is a study of T-cell memory formation after mild COVID-19. Trimming at V came to 4 bases and at J to 3 bases, leaving 12 bases not matched to a gene. This CDR3 is 17 amino acids long. In germline, CDR1 is MNHNS, CDR2 SASEGT. Overall study results and limits: The pre-infection memory compartment contained some responding clones, suggesting cross-reactive memory joined.

About this clonotype: What it binds is unknown.

TCRdb processed the 5' RACE reads anew with MiXCR; each CDR3 protein has one entry. The data hold about 110,000 distinct CDR3 sequences, with under 15% observed a single time. This clonotype was sampled from an adult woman who had mild COVID-19 (a few samples of this study predate the infection). Cell type and time point are not known. Sequencing was done on a sample of PBMCs or a T cell subset sorted from them (not recorded which). The chain has TRBV6-1 and TRBJ1-2; 9 nucleotides align to TRBD1. In DNA form, the CDR3 reads TGTGCCAGCAGTGGTTACAGGGGGCAGAAAGGGTACTATGGCTACACCTTC. Translating it yields CASSGYRGQKGYYGYTF.